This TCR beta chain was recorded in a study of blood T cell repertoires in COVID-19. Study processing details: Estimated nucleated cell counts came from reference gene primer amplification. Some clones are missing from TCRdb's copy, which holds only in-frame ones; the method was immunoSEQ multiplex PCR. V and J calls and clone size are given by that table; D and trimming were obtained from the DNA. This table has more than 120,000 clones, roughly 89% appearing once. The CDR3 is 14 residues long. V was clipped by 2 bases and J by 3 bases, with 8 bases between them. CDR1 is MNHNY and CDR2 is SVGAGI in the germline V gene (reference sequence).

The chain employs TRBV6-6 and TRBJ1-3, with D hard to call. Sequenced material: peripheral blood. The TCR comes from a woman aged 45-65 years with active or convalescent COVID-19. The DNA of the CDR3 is TGTGCCAGCAGTTACGGGCAGATTGGAAACACCATATATTTT. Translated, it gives CASSYGQIGNTIYF.